This TCR beta chain originates from a study of T cell responses to AZD1222 COVID-19 vaccine. Across the study: Pooling was applied to second doses at about 4 or about 12 weeks.

Sequencing was performed with immunoSEQ multiplex PCR; in TCRdb, only in-frame clones are kept and a portion is missing. The data contain about 150,000 clones, around 89% of them singletons. Here the sequenced sample was peripheral blood, taken on day 0 of AZD1222 vaccination. The sequence was obtained from an adult in good health.

CDR3 protein: CASRSENRDRGHHQPQHF. The CDR3 coding sequence is TGTGCAAGTCGCTCCGAGAACCGGGACAGGGGGCATCATCAGCCCCAGCATTTT. V usage is TRBV12-2 and J usage is TRBJ1-5; TRBD1 is the table's D call, not checked against the DNA. TRBV12-2 is listed as a pseudogene. This CDR3 region has 18 residues.